This T cell receptor (beta chain) was sequenced during a study of T cell changes during pregnancy in multiple sclerosis (dated by TCRdb to between 2019 and 2020). In terms of the full investigation: The study examined how the T cell repertoire changed over the course of pregnancy in women with multiple sclerosis.

Library generation was performed with the immunoSEQ multiplex PCR assay. TCRdb's version of the immuneACCESS table is confined to in-frame rearrangements and falls short of the full clone set. An unresolved V gene accounts for under half of the shortfall where checked; the remainder is of unknown origin. A total of approximately 41,000 clones appear in this sample, 94% of them only once. The biggest ten clones account for 6.5% to 9.5% of the sample. In the case of this clone: It lacks a known antigen. The input lacks base qualities; no much larger clone sits a single base away.

Including cysteine and phenylalanine, the CDR3 has 14 amino acids. The DNA shown is the 42-base CDR3, in frame from base 1. As encoded in the germline V gene (reference sequence), CDR1 is SEHNR while CDR2 is FQNEAQ. V loses 3 bases of germline sequence and J loses 6 bases, and the interval between the two ends is 11 bases. The clonotype was recovered from a female donor with multiple sclerosis, enrolled in a pregnancy study. The source material was CD8+ T cells from peripheral blood mononuclear cells, sampled in the third trimester of pregnancy. The rearrangement joined TRBV7-9 to TRBJ2-2, with TRBD1 as a weak D call on 5 bases. For the CDR3, the sequence is CASSLSTAPGELFF. The nucleotide sequence is TGTGCCAGCAGCTTGTCGACAGCCCCCGGGGAGCTGTTTTTT.